This section outlines one T cell receptor beta chain sequence together with its context. V lost 4 bases and J 6 bases, leaving 13 bases between the germline ends. The CDR3 runs to 13 residues. In germline, CDR1 is GTSNPN, CDR2 SVGIG (reference sequence). Measured with immunoSEQ multiplex PCR; TCRdb has only the in-frame clones, and not every one. The sample lists fewer than 200,000 clones, 80% to 90% occurring once. This record comes from a study of T cell responses to AZD1222 COVID-19 vaccine. This chain links TRBV30 with TRBJ1-5; D unclear. The origin of this receptor is an adult who received the AZD1222 COVID-19 vaccine. The sequencing used peripheral blood, collected 28 days after the second AZD1222 dose. CDR3 nucleotides: TGTGCCTGGAAAAAGGGTTTGGGTCAGCCCCAGCATTTT. It translates to CAWKKGLGQPQHF.